The present entry profiles one TCR beta chain with its context. The source of the sample is a study of blood T cell repertoires in COVID-19. In the study overall: Samples of COVID-19 (acute and convalescent) were obtained from the United States, Italy and Spain. T cells, B-cell-depleted T cells, or PBMCs provided the cDNA or gDNA that served as material.

Trimming took off 6 bases at V and 4 bases at J, with 19 bases between the two ends. This CDR3 contains 15 residues. CDR1 and CDR2 from the germline V gene are SGHTA and FQGNSA. In the original processing: Amplification of reference gene primers was used by the study to estimate nucleated cell counts. Sequenced by immunoSEQ multiplex PCR; TCRdb stores in-frame clones only, minus some. The DNA was the basis for D and trimming; V, J and clone size are from that table. The sample carries tens of thousands of clones, 85% to 90% recorded once. Sample: peripheral blood. V and J are TRBV7-2 and TRBJ2-7; perhaps TRBD1 as D (6 bases). The sequence came from a human donor in a cohort sampled during active COVID-19. The CDR3 DNA reads as TGTGCCAGCAGTTACGCCCCCGGGACATTTTACGAGCAGTACTTC. Translated, it gives CASSYAPGTFYEQYF.